The 17 T cell receptor beta chains below all came from one sample that was sequenced in a study of blood T cell repertoires in COVID-19. Some clones are missing from TCRdb's copy, which holds only in-frame ones; the method was immunoSEQ multiplex PCR. The sample contains around 320,000 clones, 65% to 90% of which appear only once. Sequencing was performed on peripheral blood. The receptors stem from a human donor in a cohort sampled during active COVID-19.

This chain joins TRBV27 and TRBJ1-2, with a tentative D call TRBD1 (6 bases). The CDR3 is 12 amino acids. Trimming pared 8 bases from V and 2 bases from J, leaving 9 bases between. Germline loops: CDR1 MNHEY, CDR2 SMNVEV (reference sequence). CDR3 DNA: TGTGCCAGCCGTCAGGGGAACTATGGCTACACCTTC. It encodes CASRQGNYGYTF.

This clone was picked up one time. The chain employs TRBV7-9 and TRBJ2-1; 9 bases are shared with TRBD2. The CDR3 sequence is 16 residues long. CDR1 and CDR2 (germline): SEHNR, FQNEAQ (reference sequence). The V segment lost 1 base and the J segment 4 bases; nucleotides outside the gene matches: 5. CDR3 bases: TGTGCCAGCAGCTTAGACGCGGGGGGGCCTTACAATGAGCAGTTCTTC. Amino acids: CASSLDAGGPYNEQFF.

The gene calls are TRBV9 and TRBJ2-7; tentative D call: TRBD1 (6 bases). Germline V gene sequence: CDR1 SGDLS, CDR2 YYNGEE. There are 14 residues in the CDR3. Trimming took off 0 bases at V and 1 base at J, with 8 bases between the two ends. This CDR3 is CASSVADRSYEQYF. The CDR3 nucleotides read TGTGCCAGCAGCGTAGCGGACAGATCCTACGAGCAGTACTTC.

V gene TRBV6-5 combines with J gene TRBJ1-6; 8 bases align to TRBD1. The V gene's germline CDR1 is MNHEY and CDR2 SVGAGI. The ends lost 2 bases at V and 9 bases at J; junction bases unmatched: 9. This CDR3 has 16 residues. The CDR3 spells CASSYTSTGAFSPLHF. In DNA, the CDR3 is TGTGCCAGCAGTTACACCTCGACAGGGGCTTTTTCACCCCTCCACTTT.

The chain has TRBV19 and TRBJ1-2; 9 bases align to TRBD1. V lost 4 bases and J lost 5; bases outside the gene matches: 2. Germline CDR1 reads LNHDA; CDR2 reads SQIVND (reference sequence). The CDR3 runs 13 residues. CDR3 DNA sequence: TGTGCCAGTAGTACCGGACAGGGGTATGGCTACACCTTC. Its translation is CASSTGQGYGYTF.

The chain combines TRBV11-2 with TRBJ2-1; 7 positions match TRBD2. Looked up from germline, CDR1 is SGHAT and CDR2 is FQNNGV. The CDR3 loop spans 14 amino acids. The junction had 2 bases not matched to a gene; V was cut back by 3 bases and J by 3 bases. Written as DNA, the CDR3 is TGTGCCAGCAGCTTCGGGGGGAGCTACAATGAGCAGTTCTTC. Translating it yields CASSFGGSYNEQFF.

The chain has TRBV7-3 and TRBJ1-2; TRBD1 might be the D (5 bases). The germline V gene has CDR1 SGHTA and CDR2 FQGTGA. Trimming shortened V by 2 bases and J by 3 bases, and 7 bases separated the two germline ends. The CDR3 has 13 residues. CDR3 residues: CASSLDRDYGYTF. The CDR3 DNA reads TGTGCCAGCAGCTTAGACAGAGACTATGGCTACACCTTC.

This chain uses TRBV2 with TRBJ1-6, with D perhaps TRBD1 (6 bases). This CDR3 is built from 16 residues. The ends were cut back, 6 bases at V and 8 bases at J, with 20 bases in the middle. Germline V CDR1 and CDR2: SNHLY, FYNNEI. CDR3: CASSPPGGASHSPLHF. The CDR3 nucleotides read TGTGCCAGCAGCCCCCCGGGGGGGGCCTCACATTCACCCCTCCACTTT.

The table lists this clone with a few counts. In DNA, the CDR3 is TGCAGCGTTGAAGTCCCCACAGGGAACGAGCAGTTCTTC. Its protein is CSVEVPTGNEQFF. The V and J genes are TRBV29-1 and TRBJ2-1; D may be TRBD1 (6 bases). V shed 1 base and J shed 10 bases, with 14 bases lying between them. Germline assignment: CDR1 SQVTM and CDR2 ANQGSEA. The CDR3 is 13 residues long.

This chain joins TRBV30 and TRBJ1-5, with 9 bases aligning to TRBD1. Germline V gene lookup returns CDR1 GTSNPN and CDR2 SVGIG (reference sequence). After removal of 5 bases from V and 4 bases from J, the junction contained 6 bases not matched to a gene. The CDR3 covers 14 residues. CDR3 DNA: TGTGCCTGGGCGGGACAGGGAAATAATCAGCCCCAGCATTTT. It is translated as CAWAGQGNNQPQHF.

This chain connects TRBV11-2 to TRBJ2-2, with 8 nucleotides matching TRBD2. This CDR3 spans 15 amino acids. V gave up 3 bases and J gave up 0 bases; unmatched junction bases: 0. In germline, CDR1 is SGHAT, CDR2 FQNNGV. This CDR3 reads CASSLGLANTGELFF. DNA for the CDR3: TGTGCCAGCAGCTTGGGACTAGCGAACACCGGGGAGCTGTTTTTT.

The sample holds one count of this clone. The CDR3 sequence is CASSEQGDGQFF. The CDR3 DNA follows: TGCGCCAGCAGTGAACAGGGGGACGGGCAGTTCTTC. The rearrangement uses TRBV10-1 and TRBJ2-1; 8 bases match TRBD1. Trimming removed 3 bases from V and 12 bases from J; junction bases left unmatched: 4. Per the germline V gene, CDR1 is WNHNN and CDR2 is SYGVQD (reference sequence). The CDR3 length is 12 residues.

J is TRBJ1-1 and V is TRBV23-1; D may be TRBD1 (6 bases). TRBV23-1 is marked as an open reading frame, function uncertain. The V and J ends lost 3 bases and 7 bases respectively, with 18 bases between them. The CDR3 length is 15 residues. The CDR3 sequence is CASSHRDRTPYEAFF. The CDR3 coding sequence is TGCGCCAGCAGTCACCGCGACAGGACCCCTTATGAAGCTTTCTTT.

This chain links TRBV6-4 with TRBJ2-3; 9 nucleotides align to TRBD2. The CDR3 consists of 15 residues. Germline loops: CDR1 MRHNA, CDR2 SNTAGT. J gave up 2 bases and V 0 bases, and 0 bases lay outside the gene matches. The CDR3 reads CASSDSGLATDTQYF. CDR3 in DNA: TGTGCCAGCAGTGACTCGGGACTAGCCACAGATACGCAGTATTTT.

Concerning this clone: One end of the junction fails to match germline, which may point to a read error. CDR3 in amino acids: CANSQATGVSSGNTIYF. CDR3 bases: TGTGCCAACAGCCAAGCGACAGGGGTGTCCTCTGGAAACACCATATATTTT. This chain joins TRBV3-1 (or the pseudogene TRBV3-2) and TRBJ1-3; 8 nucleotides agree with TRBD1. The CDR3 runs to 17 residues. CDR1 is LGHDT and CDR2 is YNNKEL in the germline V gene (reference sequence).

This rearrangement joins TRBV5-1 to TRBJ2-3; a possible D gene is TRBD1 (5 bases). The V and J ends lost 5 bases and 1 base respectively, with 11 bases between them. CDR3 length: 14 residues. Germline lookup yields CDR1 SGHRS and CDR2 YFSETQ. The CDR3: CASRTGPGTDTQYF. CDR3 bases: TGCGCCAGCAGAACAGGACCCGGCACAGATACGCAGTATTTT.

The chain has TRBV27 and TRBJ1-2; 8 positions agree with TRBD1. The CDR3 totals 18 residues. Losses at the gene ends were 5 bases for V and 0 bases for J; bases not matched to a gene: 14. Per the germline V gene, CDR1 is MNHEY and CDR2 is SMNVEV (reference sequence). This CDR3 is CASSMTGDYPPANYGYTF. The CDR3 nucleotides read TGTGCCAGCAGTATGACAGGGGACTACCCACCAGCTAACTATGGCTACACCTTC.